A selection of T cell receptor beta chains follows, all from one sample in a study of T-cell memory formation after mild COVID-19. TCRdb re-analysed the 5' RACE reads in MiXCR, keeping a single row per CDR3 protein. The table shows around 530,000 distinct CDR3 sequences, with about 22% occurring only once. Sequences were obtained from PBMCs or a T cell subset sorted from them (not recorded which). Every receptor here comes from an adult woman who had mild COVID-19 (a few samples of this study predate the infection). Cell type and time point are not known. CDR3s include the opening cysteine and the closing phenylalanine or tryptophan. Fields, in order: V gene, CDR3 length, D gene, clone size, J gene, CDR3 DNA, CDR3 protein. A D gene is named only where the DNA matches it firmly. Not every row has a clone size; where given, it reads once, few, many or a size class.

TRBV20-1,16,.,.,TRBJ2-3,TGCAGTGCTAGAGATGAAGAGGCTGTAAGCACAGATACGCAGTATTTT,CSARDEEAVSTDTQYF
TRBV11-2,19,TRBD2,.,TRBJ2-5,TGTGCCAGCAGCCTCCGAGGCAGCGGGAGGGCCAAGTACCAAGAGACCCAGTACTTC,CASSLRGSGRAKYQETQYF
TRBV18,15,.,.,TRBJ1-3,TGTGCCAGCTCACCACCGACAGAGACGGGAAACACCATATATTTT,CASSPPTETGNTIYF
TRBV18,13,TRBD1,.,TRBJ1-2,TGTGCCAGCTCACCTGACAGGGGGCGAGGCTACACCTTC,CASSPDRGRGYTF
TRBV30,12,.,.,TRBJ2-7,TGTGCCTGGAGTGGAGAGGGGTACGAGCAGTACTTC,CAWSGEGYEQYF
TRBV20-1,14,.,few,TRBJ2-4,TGCAGTGCACCGACTAGTTTAAGTGGAAACATTCAGTACTTC,CSAPTSLSGNIQYF
TRBV12-3/TRBV12-4,14,.,few,TRBJ2-5,TGTGCCAGCAGTGCTGGGGACTTTCAAGAGACCCAGTACTTC,CASSAGDFQETQYF
TRBV9,14,.,few,TRBJ2-7,TGTGCCAGCAGCGTTGGAGGGGGGGTCTACGAGCAGTACTTC,CASSVGGGVYEQYF
TRBV30,14,TRBD2,.,TRBJ2-1,TGTGCCTGGGACCCAGGGACTAGCCCCAATGAGCAGTTCTTC,CAWDPGTSPNEQFF
TRBV18,15,.,few,TRBJ1-1,TGTGCCAGCCCCGCCGGGGGGGGCTTGAACACTGAAGCTTTCTTT,CASPAGGGLNTEAFF
TRBV5-5,15,.,.,TRBJ2-1,TGTGCCAGCAGCCCCCCCCTGCGCTCCTACAATGAGCAGTTCTTC,CASSPPLRSYNEQFF
TRBV20-1,15,TRBD1,.,TRBJ1-1,TGCAGTGCTGGGGCAGGGAGGGGGCGGAACACTGAAGCTTTCTTT,CSAGAGRGRNTEAFF
TRBV5-1,17,.,.,TRBJ2-2,TGCGCCAGCAGCCTAGGACGCAGGGGCTTTAACACCGGGGAGCTGTTTTTT,CASSLGRRGFNTGELFF
TRBV20-1,15,TRBD1,.,TRBJ2-7,TGCAGTGCTAGACGGCCCGGGACAGCCGCCTACGAGCAGTACTTC,CSARRPGTAAYEQYF
TRBV5-6,11,.,.,TRBJ2-7,TGTGCCAGCAGCTATATGTACGAGCAGTACTTC,CASSYMYEQYF
TRBV7-6,14,.,.,TRBJ2-5,TGTGCCAGCAGCTTAGGGGGAAGCCAGAAGACCCAGTACTTC,CASSLGGSQKTQYF
TRBV7-9,17,.,few,TRBJ2-1,TGTGCCAGCAGCTTAGGGCCAAGGGGGGCCTCCCGGAATGAGCAGTTCTTC,CASSLGPRGASRNEQFF
TRBV5-6,14,.,.,TRBJ2-3,TGTGCCAGCAGCTTGGCTTGGGGCACAGATACGCAGTATTTT,CASSLAWGTDTQYF
TRBV6-6,13,.,.,TRBJ1-3,TGTGCCGCAACCTCAGGGAGTGCAAACACCATATATTTT,CAATSGSANTIYF
TRBV20-1,12,.,.,TRBJ2-7,TGCAGTGCTCAAAAGAGGGCGTACGAGCAGTACTTC,CSAQKRAYEQYF
TRBV15,14,TRBD2,.,TRBJ2-1,TGTGCCACCAGCCGGGGGGGGCCCGCCAATGAGCAGTTCTTC,CATSRGGPANEQFF
TRBV5-6,14,TRBD1,few,TRBJ2-7,TGTGCCAGCAGCTTGGGGTCGACAGGGGTCGAGCAGTACTTC,CASSLGSTGVEQYF
TRBV11-2,13,.,few,TRBJ1-1,TGTGCCAGCAGCTTAGAGGTTCACACTGAAGCTTTCTTT,CASSLEVHTEAFF
TRBV20-1,12,TRBD1,many,TRBJ2-5,TGCAGTGTCACAGGGGGCCGGGAGACCCAGTACTTC,CSVTGGRETQYF
TRBV29-1,12,.,once,TRBJ2-3,TGCAGCGTCGGTGAACAGAGTAATACGCAGTATTTT,CSVGEQSNTQYF
TRBV4-3,13,.,.,TRBJ1-2,TGCGCCAGCAGCCAAAGGGACGACTATGGCTACACCTTC,CASSQRDDYGYTF
TRBV27,15,.,.,TRBJ2-5,TGTGCCAGCAGTTCAAGAGACAGGCCGCAAGAGACCCAGTACTTC,CASSSRDRPQETQYF
TRBV5-5,15,.,.,TRBJ2-2,TGTGCCAGCAGCTGGCGACAGGATAACACCGGGGAGCTGTTTTTT,CASSWRQDNTGELFF
TRBV3-1,15,TRBD1,.,TRBJ2-1,TGTGCCAGCAGCCATGACAGGGGTGGCTACAATGAGCAGTTCTTC,CASSHDRGGYNEQFF
TRBV7-2,13,.,.,TRBJ2-1,TGTGCCAGCAGCTTATGGGGGGCCAATGAGCAGTTCTTC,CASSLWGANEQFF
TRBV7-2,17,TRBD2,few,TRBJ2-1,TGTGCCAGCAGCTCCCAGAGGGTGGCGGGAGTATCCAATGAGCAGTTCTTC,CASSSQRVAGVSNEQFF
TRBV12-3/TRBV12-4,13,TRBD1,.,TRBJ1-1,TGTGCCAGCCGGGACAGGGCGGACACTGAAGCTTTCTTT,CASRDRADTEAFF
TRBV20-1,12,.,few,TRBJ1-2,TGCAGTGCTAGAGGGCCAGGGGCTGGCTACACCTTC,CSARGPGAGYTF
TRBV2,15,TRBD1,.,TRBJ2-7,TGTGCCAGCAGTGGGGGGACAGGGGGACACTACGAGCAGTACTTC,CASSGGTGGHYEQYF
TRBV20-1,13,.,many,TRBJ1-1,TGCAGTGCCTGGGAACAGACAAACACTGAAGCTTTCTTT,CSAWEQTNTEAFF
TRBV6-2/TRBV6-3,17,TRBD2,.,TRBJ2-3,TGTGCCAGCAGCTCGGAACGGGCTAGCGGTAGCACAGATACGCAGTATTTT,CASSSERASGSTDTQYF
TRBV7-6,14,.,.,TRBJ2-5,TGTGCCAGCAGCCCGACTTGGCATGGAGAGACCCAGTACTTC,CASSPTWHGETQYF
TRBV24-1,14,.,few,TRBJ2-2,TGTGCCACCAGTGGGGTCTGGAACACCGGGGAGCTGTTTTTT,CATSGVWNTGELFF
TRBV12-3/TRBV12-4,17,TRBD2,few,TRBJ2-1,TGTGCCAGCAGCGAGGCCTCTAGCGGGGGGGTGTACAATGAGCAGTTCTTC,CASSEASSGGVYNEQFF
TRBV25-1,15,.,.,TRBJ1-5,TGTGCCAGCAGTGATTCGAGGGTAAGCAATCAGCCCCAGCATTTT,CASSDSRVSNQPQHF
TRBV28,15,TRBD1,many,TRBJ2-7,TGTGCCAGCAGTTCCCCGGCAGGGGGCCCTTACGAGCAGTACTTC,CASSSPAGGPYEQYF
TRBV29-1,12,.,few,TRBJ2-2,TGCAGCGTTGGCGCTAGTCCCGGGGAGCTGTTTTTT,CSVGASPGELFF
TRBV12-3/TRBV12-4,16,.,.,TRBJ1-1,TGTGCCAGCAGTTTGAGTGGGGGCAGAATGAACACTGAAGCTTTCTTT,CASSLSGGRMNTEAFF
TRBV4-2,17,.,few,TRBJ2-7,TGTGCCAGCAGCCAAGAAGGCGGGAACTCCCATGGGGTGCCGCAGTACTTC,CASSQEGGNSHGVPQYF
TRBV6-2/TRBV6-3,14,TRBD1,.,TRBJ1-1,TGTGCCAGCACCGGACAGGTCATGAACACTGAAGCTTTCTTT,CASTGQVMNTEAFF
TRBV6-2/TRBV6-3,15,TRBD1,.,TRBJ1-1,TGTGCCAGCAGACACGGGACAGTAGCATGGCCTGAAGCTTTCTTT,CASRHGTVAWPEAFF
TRBV24-1,17,TRBD2,.,TRBJ2-1,TGTGCCACCAGTGATTGGACTAGCGGCAGCTCCTACAATGAGCAGTTCTTC,CATSDWTSGSSYNEQFF
TRBV12-2,16,.,.,TRBJ1-4,TGTGCAAGTCGCTTCACCTCCGGGACGGGGGAAGAAAAACTGTTTTTT,CASRFTSGTGEEKLFF
TRBV11-2,19,.,few,TRBJ1-1,TGTGCCAGCAGCTTAGATCGGTGGGGCAGGGCAGGAGAGAACACTGAAGCTTTCTTT,CASSLDRWGRAGENTEAFF